This T cell receptor beta chain was sequenced in a study of T cell repertoires in cytomegalovirus infection (dated by TCRdb to about 2019). About the full investigation: The peptide stimulations were aimed at well-studied HLA-B-restricted epitopes as well as recently identified HLA-C-restricted CMV epitopes, whose presentation resists viral immunomodulation. The HLA type of each donor mattered for the analysis, because public TCR beta signatures pointed to carriage of CMV infection along with the matching HLA type.

Notes on this clonotype: Its antigen specificity is not known. No much larger clonotype is one base removed from it; base qualities were not supplied.

Overall study results and their limits: In the ex vivo response, HLA-C-restricted CMV-specific TCR beta clonotypes were dominant, and in two of eight donors the single most frequent clonotype came from this HLA-C-restricted group. Cumulative frequency of public TCR beta family members discriminated carriers of CMV infection plus the relevant HLA type in this cohort and an independent 352-donor cohort.

This sample's treatment or condition label indicates: in vitro stimulation with specific CMV peptide epitopes to enrich CMV-specific T cells. Clipping removes 2 bases from V and 7 bases from J, with 8 as the unmatched junction base count. The germline V gene provides CDR1 SGHVS and CDR2 FNYEAQ. The CDR3 has 16 amino acids, counting the end cysteine and phenylalanine. Left in the record is the CDR3 DNA by itself, 48 bases read in frame from the first base. Sequencing instrument: Illumina HiSeq 1500. TCRdb cleaned the public reads at Q25 with fastp, built clones with MiXCR and kept in-frame beta chains. Rows are unified per CDR3 protein, each entry keeping the most common DNA and genes. The sample table contains under 95,000 distinct CDR3 sequences; only one count was recorded for about half of them. The top ten clones comprise approximately 93% of the sample.

The TCR originated in a human donor in good health (CMV status not recorded). Some clones in this sample may be carry-over from other donors' samples. The chain is encoded by TRBV7-6 joined to TRBJ1-6, with 7 bases matching TRBD1. This sample comprised CD8+ T cells from cultured PBMCs, obtained from culture after CMV antigen stimulation. The CDR3 corresponds to CASSLTGVRANSPLHF. The nucleotides are TGTGCCAGCAGCTTAACAGGGGTGAGGGCGAATTCACCCCTCCACTTT.